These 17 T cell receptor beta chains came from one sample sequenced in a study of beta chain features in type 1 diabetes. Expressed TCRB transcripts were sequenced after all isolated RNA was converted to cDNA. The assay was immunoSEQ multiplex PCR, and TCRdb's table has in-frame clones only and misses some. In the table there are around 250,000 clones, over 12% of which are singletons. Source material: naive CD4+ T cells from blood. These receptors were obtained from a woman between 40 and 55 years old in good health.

Here the CDR3 reads CASSDRQGVKTEAFF. The CDR3 DNA reads TGTGCCAGCAGTGACAGACAGGGGGTCAAGACTGAAGCTTTCTTT. The rearrangement joins TRBV6-1 to TRBJ1-1; 9 positions agree with TRBD1. This CDR3 has 15 residues. Unmatched junction bases numbered 7, after V lost 3 bases and J lost 5 bases. Germline V gene data show CDR1 as MNHNS and CDR2 as SASEGT.

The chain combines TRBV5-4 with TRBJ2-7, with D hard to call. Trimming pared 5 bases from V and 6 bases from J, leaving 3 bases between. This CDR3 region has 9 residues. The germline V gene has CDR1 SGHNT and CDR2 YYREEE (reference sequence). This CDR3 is CASSREQYF. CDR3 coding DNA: TGTGCCAGCAGTCGCGAGCAGTACTTC.

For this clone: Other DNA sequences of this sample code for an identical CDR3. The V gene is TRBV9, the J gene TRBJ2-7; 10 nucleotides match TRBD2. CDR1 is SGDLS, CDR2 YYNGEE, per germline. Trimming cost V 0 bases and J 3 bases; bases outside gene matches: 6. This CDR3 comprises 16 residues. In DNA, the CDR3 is TGTGCCAGCAGCGTAGGGAGTAGCGGGGGGAGCTACGAGCAGTACTTC. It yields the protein CASSVGSSGGSYEQYF.

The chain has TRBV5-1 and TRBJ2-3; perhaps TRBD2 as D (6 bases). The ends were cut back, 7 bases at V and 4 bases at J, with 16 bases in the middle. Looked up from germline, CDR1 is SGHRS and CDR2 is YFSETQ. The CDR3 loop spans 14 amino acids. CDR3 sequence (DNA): TGCGCCAGCTCAGCCCCCGGGAGCCCAGATACGCAGTATTTT. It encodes CASSAPGSPDTQYF.

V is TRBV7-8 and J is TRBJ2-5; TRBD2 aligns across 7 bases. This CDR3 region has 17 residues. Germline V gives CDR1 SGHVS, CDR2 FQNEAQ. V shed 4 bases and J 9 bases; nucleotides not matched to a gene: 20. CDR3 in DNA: TGTGCCAGCAGCTCCCCTTTCCGGGGGGACCCGCGGGCGGCCCAGTACTTC. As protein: CASSSPFRGDPRAAQYF.

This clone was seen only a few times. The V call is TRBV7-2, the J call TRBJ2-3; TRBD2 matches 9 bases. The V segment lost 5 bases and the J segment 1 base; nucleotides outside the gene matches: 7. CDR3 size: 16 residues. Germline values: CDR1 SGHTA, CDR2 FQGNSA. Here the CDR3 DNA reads TGTGCCAGCAGCCCCAGAGCGGGGGGTGGCACAGATACGCAGTATTTT. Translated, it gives CASSPRAGGGTDTQYF.

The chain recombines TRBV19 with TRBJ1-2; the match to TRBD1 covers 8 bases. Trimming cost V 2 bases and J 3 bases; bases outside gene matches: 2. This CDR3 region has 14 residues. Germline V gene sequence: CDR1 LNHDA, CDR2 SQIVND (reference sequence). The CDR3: CASSISGGYYGYTF. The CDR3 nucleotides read TGTGCCAGTAGTATATCAGGGGGCTACTATGGCTACACCTTC.

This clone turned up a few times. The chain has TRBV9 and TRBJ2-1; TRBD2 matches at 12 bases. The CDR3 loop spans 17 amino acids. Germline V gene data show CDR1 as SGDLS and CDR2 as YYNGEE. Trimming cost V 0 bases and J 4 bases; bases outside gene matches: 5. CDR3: CASSVAASGGGYNEQFF. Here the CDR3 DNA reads TGTGCCAGCAGCGTAGCCGCTAGCGGGGGGGGTTACAATGAGCAGTTCTTC.

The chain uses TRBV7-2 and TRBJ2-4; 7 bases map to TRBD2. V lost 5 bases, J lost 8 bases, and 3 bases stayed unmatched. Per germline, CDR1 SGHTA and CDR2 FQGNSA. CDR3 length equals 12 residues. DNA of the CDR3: TGTGCCAGCAGCCCGGGGGGAGACATTCAGTACTTC. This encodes CASSPGGDIQYF.

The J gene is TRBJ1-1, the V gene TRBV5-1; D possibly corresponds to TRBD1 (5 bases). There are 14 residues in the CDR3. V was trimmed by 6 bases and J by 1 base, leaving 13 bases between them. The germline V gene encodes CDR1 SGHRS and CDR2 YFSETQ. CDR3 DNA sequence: TGCGCCAGCAAAAGTACAGGATCGAACACTGAAGCTTTCTTT. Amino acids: CASKSTGSNTEAFF.

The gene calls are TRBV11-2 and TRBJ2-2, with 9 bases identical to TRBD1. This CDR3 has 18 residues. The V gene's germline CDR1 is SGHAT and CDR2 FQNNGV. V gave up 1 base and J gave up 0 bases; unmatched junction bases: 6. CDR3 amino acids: CASSLVGQGAANTGELFF. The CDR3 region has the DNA TGTGCCAGCAGCTTAGTGGGACAGGGAGCCGCGAACACCGGGGAGCTGTTTTTT.

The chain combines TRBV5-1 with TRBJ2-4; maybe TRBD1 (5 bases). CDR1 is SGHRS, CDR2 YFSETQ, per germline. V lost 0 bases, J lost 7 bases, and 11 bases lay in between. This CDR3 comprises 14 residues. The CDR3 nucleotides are TGCGCCAGCAGCTTGGATCAGGGAAATAACATTCAGTACTTC. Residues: CASSLDQGNNIQYF.

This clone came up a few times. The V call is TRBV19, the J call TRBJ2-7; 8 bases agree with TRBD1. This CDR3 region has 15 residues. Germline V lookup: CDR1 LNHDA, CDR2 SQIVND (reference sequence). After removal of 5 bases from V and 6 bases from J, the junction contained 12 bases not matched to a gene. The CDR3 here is CASSLRTGTPFEQYF. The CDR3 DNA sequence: TGTGCCAGTAGTCTCAGGACAGGGACACCCTTCGAGCAGTACTTC.

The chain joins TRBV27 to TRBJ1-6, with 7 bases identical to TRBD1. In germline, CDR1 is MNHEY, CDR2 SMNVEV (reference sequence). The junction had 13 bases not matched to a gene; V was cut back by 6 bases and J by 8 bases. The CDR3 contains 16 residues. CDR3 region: CASRDAQGLGDSPLHF. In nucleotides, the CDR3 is TGTGCCAGCAGAGACGCACAGGGGCTTGGTGATTCACCCCTCCACTTT.

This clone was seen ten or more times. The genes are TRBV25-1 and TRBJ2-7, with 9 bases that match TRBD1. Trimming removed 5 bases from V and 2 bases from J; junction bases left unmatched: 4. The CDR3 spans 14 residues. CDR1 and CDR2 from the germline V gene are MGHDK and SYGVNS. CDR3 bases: TGTGCCAGCAGTTTAGGACAGGGGCCCTACGAGCAGTACTTC. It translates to CASSLGQGPYEQYF.

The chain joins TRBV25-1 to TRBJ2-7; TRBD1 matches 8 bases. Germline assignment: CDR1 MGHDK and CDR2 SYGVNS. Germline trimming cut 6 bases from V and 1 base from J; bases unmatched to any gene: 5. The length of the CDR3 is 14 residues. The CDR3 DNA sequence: TGTGCCAGCAGGGGGACAGGTGGGTCCTACGAGCAGTACTTC. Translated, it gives CASRGTGGSYEQYF.

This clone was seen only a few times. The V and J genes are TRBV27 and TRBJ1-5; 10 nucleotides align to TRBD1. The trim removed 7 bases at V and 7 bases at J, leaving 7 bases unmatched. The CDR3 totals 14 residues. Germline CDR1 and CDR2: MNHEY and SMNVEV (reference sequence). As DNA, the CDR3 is TGTGCCAGCAAACCTGGGACAGGGGCACAGCCCCAGCATTTT. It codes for CASKPGTGAQPQHF.